One and the same sample provided the 5 T cell receptor beta chains below, sequenced in a study of blood T cell repertoires in COVID-19 (dated by TCRdb to the early 2020s). The receptor library was made with the immunoSEQ multiplex PCR assay. As stored in TCRdb, this immuneACCESS dataset retains in-frame rearrangements with V and J assigned. A fraction of the clones does not appear; measured against another copy, unresolved V genes explain less than half of the discrepancy, and the remainder lacks a known reason. This sample is represented by about 230,000 clones; roughly 90% of them were singletons. The top ten clonotypes cover 3% to 4% of the sample. Sequencing was done on a sample of PBMCs or T cells enriched from blood (not recorded which). These receptor sequences come from a woman aged 30 to 39 with acute COVID-19.

V usage is TRBV4-3 and J usage is TRBJ2-3; tentatively, D is TRBD1 (5 bases). The CDR3 contains 14 residues. V lost 1 base, J lost 4 bases, and 9 bases lay in between. Looked up from germline, CDR1 is LGHNA and CDR2 is YSLEER. The DNA of the CDR3 is TGCGCCAGCAGCCAAGGGGGCCGGGCAGATACGCAGTATTTT. It codes for CASSQGGRADTQYF.

J is TRBJ2-7 and V is TRBV6-6; no definite D call. Germline CDR1 reads MNHNY; CDR2 reads SVGAGI (reference sequence). Trimming stripped 2 bases from V and 6 bases from J, with 2 bases between. The CDR3 length is 10 residues. As DNA, the CDR3 is TGTGCCAGCAGTTACCGCGAGCAGTACTTC. This translates into CASSYREQYF.

The chain joins TRBV28 to TRBJ1-2; 9 bases align to TRBD1. The CDR3 extends over 17 amino acids. Trimming at V came to 4 bases and at J to 0 bases, leaving 9 bases not matched to a gene. Germline CDR1 and CDR2: MDHEN and SYDVKM. This CDR3 is CASSSPGQGPSNYGYTF. The DNA for the CDR3 is TGTGCCAGCAGTTCCCCGGGACAGGGCCCCTCTAACTATGGCTACACCTTC.

The chain carries TRBV19 and TRBJ1-5, with TRBD1 identical over 9 bases. CDR1 is LNHDA and CDR2 is SQIVND in the germline V gene (reference sequence). The CDR3 consists of 16 residues. The J segment lost 6 bases and the V segment lost 5 bases, leaving 11 bases of the junction unmatched. Written as DNA, the CDR3 is TGTGCCAGTAGTGAACCGGGACAGGGAAGGGTTCAGCCCCAGCATTTT. Translated: CASSEPGQGRVQPQHF.

This clone was seen a single time. The chain is built from TRBV19 and TRBJ2-2; the D gene is possibly TRBD2 (5 bases). The germline CDR1 and CDR2 sequences are LNHDA and SQIVND (reference sequence). Trimming removed 5 bases at V and 1 base at J, with 14 bases between. The length of the CDR3 is 16 residues. Written as DNA, the CDR3 is TGTGCCAGTAGTTCCCGGACTGTTTGGAACACCGGGGAGCTGTTTTTT. It is translated as CASSSRTVWNTGELFF.